This T cell receptor (beta chain) was recorded in a study of cytomegalovirus exposure and HLA in healthy donors. The PCR ran on 60 Vbeta and 13 Jbeta primers. Only in-frame clones appear in the TCRdb table, and some are missing; sequencing was by immunoSEQ multiplex PCR. Altogether fewer than 150,000 clones are present, 60% to 85% being singletons, with the ten largest covering less than 3.5%. V lost 5 bases to trimming and J lost 2 bases, with 9 bases between them. CDR3 length: 13 amino acids. Germline loops: CDR1 SEHNR, CDR2 FQNEAQ (reference sequence). Sample: PBMCs. The clonotype comes from a male donor in good health and CMV-seronegative. This chain uses TRBV7-9 with TRBJ1-2; D gene uncertain. CDR3 amino acids: CASSLHGNYGYTF. The CDR3 region has the DNA TGTGCCAGCAGCCTACACGGGAACTATGGCTACACCTTC.